Listed below are T cell receptor beta chains from one sample, sequenced in a study of T cells expressing NK-cell markers. With the 5' RACE reads reprocessed, TCRdb shows one record per CDR3 protein and no DNA. The table lists approximately 440,000 distinct CDR3 sequences. Sequencing used blood T cells: a sorted CD56 or NKG2C T cell subset, CD4+ or CD8+ T cells, or bulk PBMC T cells (not recorded which). The receptors shown here come from a woman in her 50s in good health. Each CDR3 is given with its conserved first and last residue. The order of the fields is J gene, V gene, CDR3 protein.

>TRBJ2-1|TRBV6-5
CASSRDYGEAEQFF
>TRBJ2-1|TRBV6-2/TRBV6-3
CASSYSPRLTWYNEQFF
>TRBJ2-1|TRBV28
CASSDTREKQFF
>TRBJ2-3|TRBV20-1
CSAINGDTQYF
>TRBJ2-2|TRBV7-3
CASRAGGMNTGELFF
>TRBJ1-4|TRBV7-2
CASSLTGLGEEKLFF
>TRBJ2-2|TRBV2
CASRVFAGELFF
>TRBJ1-3|TRBV11-2
CAGGQNSGNTIYF
>TRBJ2-6|TRBV24-1
CATSDPGTPRANVLTF
>TRBJ1-2|TRBV11-3
CASSRRSGARGYTF
>TRBJ2-7|TRBV2
CASSPGAPSYEQYF
>TRBJ1-2|TRBV7-9
CASSPSYRTGPAPLPNYGYTF
>TRBJ2-2|TRBV14
CASSHEGWTGELFF
>TRBJ1-6|TRBV29-1
CSRGSSYNSPLHF
>TRBJ2-2|TRBV4-1
CASQGWLASTGELFF
>TRBJ2-5|TRBV29-1
CSVFWTGGRETQYF
>TRBJ1-6|TRBV11-2
CASSLVSFSPLHF
>TRBJ2-5|TRBV27
CASSFSGLVGETQYF
>TRBJ2-2|TRBV7-8
CASSSRTSGGGTGELFF
>TRBJ2-1|TRBV6-5
CASSYASGQGLFF
>TRBJ1-1|TRBV29-1
CSVEQGQLEAFF
>TRBJ1-3|TRBV6-6
CASSTLGGHGNTIYF
>TRBJ1-4|TRBV12-3/TRBV12-4
CASSLSRAEKLFF
>TRBJ2-3|TRBV4-2
CASSARSGRAADTQYF
>TRBJ1-1|TRBV9
CASSAKGEAIDTEAFF
>TRBJ2-1|TRBV19
CASSIHASPNEQFF
>TRBJ1-2|TRBV12-3/TRBV12-4
CASSSLGARGGYTF
>TRBJ2-2|TRBV9
CASSVEGVGGELFF
>TRBJ2-5|TRBV4-1
CASPRNTGTHQETQYF
>TRBJ1-1|TRBV20-1
CSARAFNTEAFF
>TRBJ2-5|TRBV3-1
CASSQGPTGYETQYF
>TRBJ2-5|TRBV29-1
CSGGRQGRGTQYF
>TRBJ2-1|TRBV11-2
CASTVRGSGFNEQFF
>TRBJ2-3|TRBV7-9
CASSPPGGRGTDTQYF
>TRBJ2-3|TRBV11-2
CASSLRFDTQYF
>TRBJ2-5|TRBV15
CATSRVGMLETQYF
>TRBJ2-1|TRBV24-1
CATSRTSGMGNNEQFF
>TRBJ1-1|TRBV20-1
CSATRDNRATEAFF
>TRBJ2-7|TRBV2
CASQKGTSGTYEQYF
>TRBJ2-2|TRBV11-3
CASSSRTSGRGFLSRELFF
>TRBJ2-3|TRBV4-1
CASSQETTAGGGNTQYF
>TRBJ2-1|TRBV9
CASSVGPLPTYNEQFF
>TRBJ1-2|TRBV6-6
CASSYNGGLITF
>TRBJ1-2|TRBV2
CASSEGTFYGYTF
>TRBJ1-1|TRBV29-1
CSVEEAGEAFF
>TRBJ2-1|TRBV15
CATSRVPAGGMNEQFF
>TRBJ2-1|TRBV6-5
CASSLLTSAGVADEQFF
>TRBJ2-7|TRBV3-1
CASSQSRGGKNYF
>TRBJ2-5|TRBV6-5
CASSYSSTSAETQYF
>TRBJ1-5|TRBV6-5
CASSYSAYNSNQPQHF
>TRBJ1-1|TRBV21-1
CASSKAHTVLEAFF
>TRBJ1-5|TRBV6-4
CASSQDRGQQPQHF
>TRBJ1-2|TRBV6-1
CASRLSGDPNYGYTF
>TRBJ2-1|TRBV14
CASSEGRTTYNEQFF
>TRBJ2-1|TRBV20-1
CSANPSSRSYNEQFF
>TRBJ1-1|TRBV24-1
CATSDLQRVWFF
>TRBJ1-3|TRBV10-3
CAISDRGLGNTIYF
>TRBJ1-1|TRBV2
CASSVSGSGDTEAFF
>TRBJ2-1|TRBV30
CAWRGQGGQFF